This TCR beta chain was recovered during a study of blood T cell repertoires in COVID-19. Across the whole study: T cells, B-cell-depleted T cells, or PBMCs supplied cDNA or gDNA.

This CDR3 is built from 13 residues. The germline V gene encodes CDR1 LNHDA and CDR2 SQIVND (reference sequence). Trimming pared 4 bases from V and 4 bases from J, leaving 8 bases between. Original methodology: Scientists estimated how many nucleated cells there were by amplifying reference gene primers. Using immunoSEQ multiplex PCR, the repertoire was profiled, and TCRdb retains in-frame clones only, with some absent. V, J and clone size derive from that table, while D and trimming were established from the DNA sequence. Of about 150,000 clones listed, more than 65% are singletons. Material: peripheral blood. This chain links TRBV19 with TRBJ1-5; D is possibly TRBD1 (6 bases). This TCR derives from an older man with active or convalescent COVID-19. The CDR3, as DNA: TGTGCCAGTAGTAGGGGACAAAATCAGCCCCAGCATTTT. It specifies CASSRGQNQPQHF.